Listed below are T cell receptor beta chains from one sample, sequenced in a study of technical replicates of blood from a few donors. Clones were sequenced by immunoSEQ multiplex PCR, and TCRdb holds only the in-frame ones, with some missing. The sample includes approximately 45,000 clones, 96% of them seen just once. The material sequenced was T cells isolated from PBMCs. The receptors shown here come from a human donor in good health. CDR3s include the opening cysteine and the closing phenylalanine or tryptophan. A D gene is named only where the DNA matches it firmly. Size is stated for part of the rows, as once, few or many counts, or as a class when the clone is expanded.

CDR3	DNA	size	D	J	V
CASSVRTVPSGINRNEQFF	TGTGCCAGCAGTGTACGGACAGTTCCTAGCGGGATTAACAGGAATGAGCAGTTCTTC	NA	TRBD2	TRBJ2-1	TRBV2
CATRGAGGTGELFF	TGCGCCACCAGAGGAGCGGGAGGCACCGGGGAGCTGTTTTTT	NA	TRBD2	TRBJ2-2	TRBV5-1
CASSVPGQLYGYTF	TGTGCCAGCAGCGTACCGGGACAGCTCTATGGCTACACCTTC	once	TRBD1	TRBJ1-2	TRBV9
CASSEWAMNTEAFF	TGTGCCAGCAGTGAATGGGCAATGAACACTGAAGCTTTCTTT	NA	NA	TRBJ1-1	TRBV25-1
CAWSVSTNTGELFF	TGTGCCTGGAGTGTTAGCACCAACACCGGGGAGCTGTTTTTT	NA	NA	TRBJ2-2	TRBV30
CASSGTGEGSNQPQHF	TGTGCCAGCAGTGGGACAGGGGAAGGGAGCAATCAGCCCCAGCATTTT	NA	TRBD1	TRBJ1-5	TRBV2
CASSSNRDGYTF	TGTGCCAGCAGCTCAAACAGGGATGGCTACACCTTC	NA	NA	TRBJ1-2	TRBV7-8
CAWSAYSGEAFF	TGTGCCTGGAGTGCATACTCAGGTGAAGCTTTCTTT	NA	NA	TRBJ1-1	TRBV30
CASGPGTGATGELFF	TGTGCTAGTGGGCCCGGGACAGGGGCCACCGGGGAGCTGTTTTTT	NA	TRBD1	TRBJ2-2	TRBV12-5
CASSPIRGPEAFF	TGTGCCAGCAGCCCTATCAGGGGGCCTGAAGCTTTCTTT	NA	TRBD1	TRBJ1-1	TRBV5-5
CASSEEGLKAFF	TGCGCCAGCAGTGAAGAGGGATTGAAAGCTTTCTTT	NA	NA	TRBJ1-1	TRBV10-1
CASSLGPGEGYEQYF	TGTGCCAGCAGCTTAGGGCCAGGGGAAGGCTACGAGCAGTACTTC	NA	NA	TRBJ2-7	TRBV7-9
CASSVGGAGYTF	TGTGCCAGCAGTGTAGGGGGGGCTGGCTACACCTTC	NA	NA	TRBJ1-2	TRBV6-1
CASTASGGAYEQYF	TGCGCCAGCACAGCTAGCGGGGGGGCCTACGAGCAGTACTTC	NA	TRBD2	TRBJ2-7	TRBV5-1
CASSPGGGHEQFF	TGTGCCAGCAGCCCCGGCGGGGGCCATGAGCAGTTCTTC	NA	NA	TRBJ2-1	TRBV11-3
CASSSTGQSNYGYTF	TGTGCCAGCAGCTCCACTGGACAGTCTAACTATGGCTACACCTTC	NA	NA	TRBJ1-2	TRBV5-4
CASSFGGGDTQYF	TGTGCCAGCAGTTTTGGGGGGGGAGATACGCAGTATTTT	once	TRBD2	TRBJ2-3	TRBV6-5
CATSRDLAGGREQFF	TGTGCCACCAGCAGAGATCTAGCGGGAGGACGGGAGCAGTTCTTC	NA	TRBD2	TRBJ2-1	TRBV15
CASRSGQGFRGTEAFF	TGTGCCAGCAGATCGGGACAGGGGTTTCGGGGCACTGAAGCTTTCTTT	NA	TRBD1	TRBJ1-1	TRBV6-6
CASSMTGGQDSNQPQHF	TGTGCCAGTAGTATGACAGGGGGCCAAGATAGCAATCAGCCCCAGCATTTT	NA	TRBD1	TRBJ1-5	TRBV19
CAIRGQLGNTIYF	TGTGCCATCAGAGGACAGCTAGGAAACACCATATATTTT	NA	NA	TRBJ1-3	TRBV10-3
CASLRTGVREQYF	TGTGCCAGTTTACGGACAGGGGTAAGGGAGCAGTACTTC	NA	TRBD1	TRBJ2-7	TRBV28
CASSTRLETTYEQYF	TGTGCCAGTAGTACCAGACTAGAGACGACCTACGAGCAGTACTTC	NA	NA	TRBJ2-7	TRBV19
CASSLEQRGYNEQFF	TGCGCCAGCAGCTTGGAACAGCGGGGGTACAATGAGCAGTTCTTC	NA	TRBD2	TRBJ2-1	TRBV5-1
CASSFSRGPPYEQYF	TGTGCCAGCAGTTTTTCCAGGGGTCCACCCTACGAGCAGTACTTC	NA	NA	TRBJ2-7	TRBV28
CASSVGGGSGTDTQYF	TGTGCCAGCAGCGTAGGGGGGGGTTCGGGCACAGATACGCAGTATTTT	NA	TRBD2	TRBJ2-3	TRBV9
CASSLLVGQSSYNEQFF	TGTGCCAGCAGCTTATTGGTGGGACAGAGCTCCTACAATGAGCAGTTCTTC	NA	TRBD1	TRBJ2-1	TRBV11-2
CASSYATGNQPQHF	TGTGCCAGCAGTTACGCCACAGGCAATCAGCCCCAGCATTTT	NA	NA	TRBJ1-5	TRBV6-5
CASSHHLNYGYTF	TGTGCCAGCAGTCACCATCTAAACTATGGCTACACCTTC	NA	NA	TRBJ1-2	TRBV27
CASSSFGAGSTDTQYF	TGTGCCAGCAGCTCCTTCGGAGCGGGCAGCACAGATACGCAGTATTTT	NA	NA	TRBJ2-3	TRBV7-2
CASRTSGNTGELFF	TGTGCCAGTAGGACTAGCGGGAACACCGGGGAGCTGTTTTTT	NA	TRBD2	TRBJ2-2	TRBV5-6
CAIQGATEAFF	TGTGCCATCCAGGGGGCCACTGAAGCTTTCTTT	NA	TRBD1	TRBJ1-1	TRBV10-3